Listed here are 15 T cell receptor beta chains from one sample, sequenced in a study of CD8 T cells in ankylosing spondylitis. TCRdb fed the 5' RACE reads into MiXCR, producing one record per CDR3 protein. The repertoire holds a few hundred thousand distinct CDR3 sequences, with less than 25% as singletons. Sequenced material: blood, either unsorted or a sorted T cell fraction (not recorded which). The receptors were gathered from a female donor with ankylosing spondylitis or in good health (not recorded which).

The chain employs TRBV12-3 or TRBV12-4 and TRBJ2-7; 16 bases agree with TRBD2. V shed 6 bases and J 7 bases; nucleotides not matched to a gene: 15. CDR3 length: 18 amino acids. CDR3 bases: TGTGCCAGCAGCTCAACAGGGACTAGCGGGAGGGCCTTACGAGAGCAGTACTTC. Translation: CASSSTGTSGRALREQYF.

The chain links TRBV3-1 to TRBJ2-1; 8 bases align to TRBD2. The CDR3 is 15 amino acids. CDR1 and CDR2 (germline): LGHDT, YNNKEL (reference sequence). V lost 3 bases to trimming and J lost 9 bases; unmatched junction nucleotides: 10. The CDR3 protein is CASSQGGTREIEQFF. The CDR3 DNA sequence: TGTGCCAGCAGCCAGGGGGGGACTAGGGAGATTGAGCAGTTCTTC.

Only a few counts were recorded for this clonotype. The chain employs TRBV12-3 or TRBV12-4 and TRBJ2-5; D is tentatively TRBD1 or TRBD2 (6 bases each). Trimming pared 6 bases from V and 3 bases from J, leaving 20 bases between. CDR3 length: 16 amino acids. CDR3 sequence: CASSPRGVTLKETQYF. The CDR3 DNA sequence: TGTGCCAGCAGCCCGAGGGGGGTCACGTTGAAAGAGACCCAGTACTTC.

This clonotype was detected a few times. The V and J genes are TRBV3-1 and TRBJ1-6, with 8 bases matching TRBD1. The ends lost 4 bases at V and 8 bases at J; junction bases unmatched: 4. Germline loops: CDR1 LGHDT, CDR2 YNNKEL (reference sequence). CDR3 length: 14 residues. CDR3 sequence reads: CASSRTGRDSPLHF. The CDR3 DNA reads TGTGCCAGCAGCCGGACAGGGAGGGATTCACCCCTCCACTTT.

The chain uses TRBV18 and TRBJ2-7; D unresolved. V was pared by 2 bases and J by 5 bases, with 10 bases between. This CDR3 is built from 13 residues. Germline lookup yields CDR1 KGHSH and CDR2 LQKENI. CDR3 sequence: CASSPGTANEQYF. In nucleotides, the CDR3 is TGTGCCAGCTCACCAGGAACAGCCAACGAGCAGTACTTC.

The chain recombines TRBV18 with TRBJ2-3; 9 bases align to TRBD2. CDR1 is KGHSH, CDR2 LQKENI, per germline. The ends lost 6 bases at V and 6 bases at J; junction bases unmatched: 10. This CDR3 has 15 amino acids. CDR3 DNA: TGTGCCAGCTCCCTGACCGGGACTAGCCCTGATACGCAGTATTTT. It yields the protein CASSLTGTSPDTQYF. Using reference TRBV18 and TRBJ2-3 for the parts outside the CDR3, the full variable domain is NAGVMQNPRHLVRRRGQEARLRCSPMKGHSHVYWYRQLPEEGLKFMVYLQKENIIDESGMPKERFSAEFPKEGPSILRIQQVVRGDSAAYFCASSLTGTSPDTQYFGPGTRLTVL.

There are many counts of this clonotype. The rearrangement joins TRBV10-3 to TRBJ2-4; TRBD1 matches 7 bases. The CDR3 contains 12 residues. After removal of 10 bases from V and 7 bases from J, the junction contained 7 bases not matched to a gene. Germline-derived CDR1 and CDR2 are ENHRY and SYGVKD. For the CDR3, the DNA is TGTGCCACCGGGGACAGAAGTAACATTCAGTACTTC. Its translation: CATGDRSNIQYF.

CDR3 DNA: TGTGCCAGCAGACCCCGACAGGGTTCGAACACCGGGGAGCTGTTTTTT. It encodes CASRPRQGSNTGELFF. This chain connects TRBV12-3 or TRBV12-4 to TRBJ2-2; TRBD1 agrees at 7 bases. CDR3 length: 16 amino acids. The trim removed 6 bases at V and 0 bases at J, leaving 7 bases unmatched.

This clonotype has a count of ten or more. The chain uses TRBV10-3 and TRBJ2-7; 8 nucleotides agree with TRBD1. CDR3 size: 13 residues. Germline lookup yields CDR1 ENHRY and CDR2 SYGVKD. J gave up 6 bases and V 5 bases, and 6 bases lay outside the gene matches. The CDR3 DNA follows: TGTGCCATCAGTCCAGGACAGGGAGGCGAGCAGTACTTC. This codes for CAISPGQGGEQYF.

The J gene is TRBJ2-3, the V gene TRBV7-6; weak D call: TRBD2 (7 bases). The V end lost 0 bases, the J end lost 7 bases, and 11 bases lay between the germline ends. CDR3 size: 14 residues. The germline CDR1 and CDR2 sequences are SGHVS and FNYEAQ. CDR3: CASSLAGGLNTQYF. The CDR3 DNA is TGTGCCAGCAGCTTAGCGGGGGGGCTCAATACGCAGTATTTT.

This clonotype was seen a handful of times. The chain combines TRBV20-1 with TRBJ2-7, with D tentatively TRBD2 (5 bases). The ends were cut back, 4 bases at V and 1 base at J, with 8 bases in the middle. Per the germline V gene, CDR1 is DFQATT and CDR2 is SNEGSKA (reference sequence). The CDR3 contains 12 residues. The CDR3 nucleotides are TGCAGTGCTAACCGGGAATCCTACGAGCAGTACTTC. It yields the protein CSANRESYEQYF.

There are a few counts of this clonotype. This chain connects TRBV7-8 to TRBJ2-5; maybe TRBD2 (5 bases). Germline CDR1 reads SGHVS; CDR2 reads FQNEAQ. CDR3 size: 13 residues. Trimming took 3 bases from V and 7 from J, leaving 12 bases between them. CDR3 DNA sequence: TGTGCCAGCAGCTTGGGTCGGGAAGGGACCCAGTACTTC. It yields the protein CASSLGREGTQYF.

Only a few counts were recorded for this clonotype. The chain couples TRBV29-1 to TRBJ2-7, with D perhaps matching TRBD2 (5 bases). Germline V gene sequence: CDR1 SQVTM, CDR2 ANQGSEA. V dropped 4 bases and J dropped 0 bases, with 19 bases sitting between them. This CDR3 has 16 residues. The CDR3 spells CSVGVVAGGSSYEQYF. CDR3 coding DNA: TGCAGCGTTGGGGTTGTGGCTGGAGGCAGCTCCTACGAGCAGTACTTC.

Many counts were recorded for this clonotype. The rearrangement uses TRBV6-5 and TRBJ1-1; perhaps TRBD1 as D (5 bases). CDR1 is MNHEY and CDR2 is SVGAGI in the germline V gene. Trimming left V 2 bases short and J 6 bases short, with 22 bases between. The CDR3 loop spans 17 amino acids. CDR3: CASSYGVGHPQSPEAFF. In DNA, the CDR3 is TGTGCCAGCAGTTACGGGGTCGGACATCCTCAATCCCCTGAAGCTTTCTTT.

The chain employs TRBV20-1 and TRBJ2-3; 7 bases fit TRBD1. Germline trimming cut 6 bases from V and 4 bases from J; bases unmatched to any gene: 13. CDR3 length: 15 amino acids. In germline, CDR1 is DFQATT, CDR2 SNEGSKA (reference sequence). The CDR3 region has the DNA TGCAGTGCCTCCCCCGACAGGGTAATAGCAGATACGCAGTATTTT. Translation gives CSASPDRVIADTQYF.